Listed below are T cell receptor beta chains from one sample, sequenced in a study of T cell repertoires in cytomegalovirus infection. TCRdb reprocessed the reads with MiXCR, giving one entry per CDR3 protein. The table records some 800,000 distinct CDR3 sequences, about 31% of them present only once. No antigen has been identified for these receptors. The sample here was cultured CD8+ T cells from PBMCs, taken from culture after CMV antigen stimulation. These receptors were obtained from a human donor in good health (CMV status not recorded). Some clones in this sample may be carry-over from other donors' samples. Each CDR3 is given with its conserved first and last residue.

v_gene: TRBV6-2/TRBV6-3; len: 13; j_gene: TRBJ1-4; CDR3aa: CASIGGQGEKLFF
v_gene: TRBV7-2; len: 14; j_gene: TRBJ1-1; CDR3aa: CASSLAPEGTEAFF
v_gene: TRBV7-9; len: 15; j_gene: TRBJ1-1; CDR3aa: CASSPPTVADTEAFF
v_gene: TRBV4-1; len: 13; j_gene: TRBJ1-5; CDR3aa: CASSQDKSQPQHF
v_gene: TRBV6-8; len: 14; j_gene: TRBJ1-3; CDR3aa: CASSYGRLEDTIYF
v_gene: TRBV4-1; len: 15; j_gene: TRBJ2-1; CDR3aa: CASSRTRTGYNEQFF
v_gene: TRBV12-3/TRBV12-4; len: 18; j_gene: TRBJ2-3; CDR3aa: CASSPALQGPQGTDTQYF
v_gene: TRBV6-6; len: 14; j_gene: TRBJ1-5; CDR3aa: CVSSYTRGSQPQHF
v_gene: TRBV5-5; len: 14; j_gene: TRBJ1-5; CDR3aa: CASMPVVGNQPQHF
v_gene: TRBV7-8; len: 19; j_gene: TRBJ2-3; CDR3aa: CASSLRVWGSGLITDTQYF
v_gene: TRBV18; len: 17; j_gene: TRBJ2-3; CDR3aa: CASSPPITDRDTDTQYF
v_gene: TRBV6-5; len: 14; j_gene: TRBJ1-1; CDR3aa: CASRFTGLGTEAFF
v_gene: TRBV4-1; len: 16; j_gene: TRBJ1-2; CDR3aa: CASSQEAADQYDGYTF
v_gene: TRBV7-9; len: 13; j_gene: TRBJ2-1; CDR3aa: CASSLATSSEQFF
v_gene: TRBV7-9; len: 16; j_gene: TRBJ1-3; CDR3aa: CASSSNGPEGGNTIYF
v_gene: TRBV15; len: 13; j_gene: TRBJ2-7; CDR3aa: CATSRDKGSEQYF
v_gene: TRBV7-4; len: 13; j_gene: TRBJ1-2; CDR3aa: CASTPGTEGGYTF
v_gene: TRBV12-3/TRBV12-4; len: 15; j_gene: TRBJ1-6; CDR3aa: CASSLDGSWNSPLHF
v_gene: TRBV6-6; len: 15; j_gene: TRBJ2-3; CDR3aa: CASSYLGELADTQYF
v_gene: TRBV14; len: 16; j_gene: TRBJ2-1; CDR3aa: CASSQDWPFEDNEQFF
v_gene: TRBV7-2; len: 14; j_gene: TRBJ1-4; CDR3aa: CASSFRAPHEKLFF
v_gene: TRBV12-3/TRBV12-4; len: 18; j_gene: TRBJ2-7; CDR3aa: CASSFLVLASGETYEQHF
v_gene: TRBV5-4; len: 20; j_gene: TRBJ2-1; CDR3aa: CASSPGLAGGQGFSYNEQFF
v_gene: TRBV7-9; len: 15; j_gene: TRBJ2-5; CDR3aa: CASSASGEVQETQYF
v_gene: TRBV12-5; len: 15; j_gene: TRBJ1-5; CDR3aa: CASGFYLSVRQPQHF
v_gene: TRBV5-4; len: 13; j_gene: TRBJ1-3; CDR3aa: CASSGDIANTIYF
v_gene: TRBV27; len: 15; j_gene: TRBJ2-2; CDR3aa: CASNSPGGGTGELFF
v_gene: TRBV6-5; len: 15; j_gene: TRBJ2-2; CDR3aa: CASSYGGGRTGELFF
v_gene: TRBV4-3; len: 15; j_gene: TRBJ1-1; CDR3aa: CASSQRTGVNTEAFF
v_gene: TRBV7-6; len: 13; j_gene: TRBJ2-3; CDR3aa: CASSLGETYTQYF
v_gene: TRBV19; len: 14; j_gene: TRBJ1-2; CDR3aa: CASSIDWTDYGYTF
v_gene: TRBV20-1; len: 13; j_gene: TRBJ1-1; CDR3aa: CSALRHMNTEAFF
v_gene: TRBV29-1; len: 12; j_gene: TRBJ2-2; CDR3aa: CSVTVYTGELFF
v_gene: TRBV20-1; len: 15; j_gene: TRBJ2-1; CDR3aa: CSARAVGSSYNEQFF
v_gene: TRBV23-1; len: 14; j_gene: TRBJ2-5; CDR3aa: CASSQISGEETQYF
v_gene: TRBV5-1; len: 15; j_gene: TRBJ1-2; CDR3aa: CASSRTPGLNYGYTF
v_gene: TRBV4-1; len: 14; j_gene: TRBJ2-3; CDR3aa: CASSQGRGTDTQYF
v_gene: TRBV28; len: 15; j_gene: TRBJ1-6; CDR3aa: CASSLIRDSNSPLHF
v_gene: TRBV27; len: 16; j_gene: TRBJ2-1; CDR3aa: CASTGKGVVAWAEQFF
v_gene: TRBV6-1; len: 15; j_gene: TRBJ2-1; CDR3aa: CASRDGTSSGNEQFF
v_gene: TRBV19; len: 15; j_gene: TRBJ1-5; CDR3aa: CASSIRGQSNQPQHF
v_gene: TRBV9; len: 10; j_gene: TRBJ1-1; CDR3aa: CASSGKIAFF
v_gene: TRBV3-1; len: 15; j_gene: TRBJ1-4; CDR3aa: CASSTPSGENEKLFF
v_gene: TRBV6-6; len: 18; j_gene: TRBJ1-4; CDR3aa: CASSPPRPGRLLNEKLFF
v_gene: TRBV2; len: 13; j_gene: TRBJ1-5; CDR3aa: CASSGEGGQPQHF
v_gene: TRBV5-8; len: 13; j_gene: TRBJ1-1; CDR3aa: CASSFGFGTEAFF
v_gene: TRBV27; len: 14; j_gene: TRBJ2-6; CDR3aa: CASSLSTGANVLTF
v_gene: TRBV7-6; len: 18; j_gene: TRBJ1-3; CDR3aa: CASSLAGSQPESGNTIYF
v_gene: TRBV10-3; len: 13; j_gene: TRBJ1-2; CDR3aa: CAISGGQGAGYTF
v_gene: TRBV28; len: 15; j_gene: TRBJ1-6; CDR3aa: CASSPGQIYNSPLHF
v_gene: TRBV5-3; len: 15; j_gene: TRBJ1-4; CDR3aa: CASSLGWGPDEKLFF
v_gene: TRBV6-6; len: 14; j_gene: TRBJ2-7; CDR3aa: CASSLLSGSYEQYF
v_gene: TRBV4-2; len: 15; j_gene: TRBJ2-1; CDR3aa: CASSQPGARYNEQFF
v_gene: TRBV5-1; len: 17; j_gene: TRBJ2-3; CDR3aa: CASSWQNGPRGADTQYF
v_gene: TRBV6-5; len: 16; j_gene: TRBJ1-6; CDR3aa: CASSYAGPASLSPLHF
v_gene: TRBV27; len: 13; j_gene: TRBJ2-3; CDR3aa: CASSPPGGLRQYF
v_gene: TRBV7-2; len: 14; j_gene: TRBJ1-3; CDR3aa: CASKQLTSGNTIYF
v_gene: TRBV19; len: 13; j_gene: TRBJ1-5; CDR3aa: CASSIARGRTQHF
v_gene: TRBV10-3; len: 18; j_gene: TRBJ2-6; CDR3aa: CAISSSGQLVSGANVLTF
v_gene: TRBV5-1; len: 16; j_gene: TRBJ2-2; CDR3aa: CASSPAQGAQTGELFF